This note documents a single T cell receptor (beta chain) sequence. Its specificity is not known. These data belong to a study of cytomegalovirus exposure and HLA in healthy donors. Study results and limitations: Immune exposure data for these donors was limited to CMV serostatus. It was reported that TCR beta sequences correctly inferred the HLA-A and HLA-B alleles for most subjects.

Germline loops: CDR1 SGHTA, CDR2 FQGNSA. The CDR3 spans 16 residues. V trimming: 2 bases; J trimming: 5 bases; junction bases outside the gene matches: 9. Primers included in the PCR were 60 Vbeta and 13 Jbeta primers. Using immunoSEQ multiplex PCR, the repertoire was profiled, and TCRdb retains in-frame clones only, with some absent. The sample lists about 130,000 clones; 75% to 85% were seen once. At collection, donors were nominally healthy, but unrecorded immune exposures were probable. The TCR originated in a man aged 25 to 40 in good health and CMV-seropositive. Input material: PBMCs. The chain recombines TRBV7-2 with TRBJ2-1; 7 bases align to TRBD2. CDR3 DNA: TGTGCCAGCAGCTTAACCGTGCGTGGGGGGGACAATGAGCAGTTCTTC. Translating gives CASSLTVRGGDNEQFF.